The text below deals with one T cell receptor (beta chain). The antigen is undetermined. TCRdb re-called the 5' RACE reads with MiXCR, one entry per CDR3 protein. The sample includes around 450,000 distinct CDR3 sequences, 24% of them seen just once. The CDR3 has 15 amino acids. The germline V gene has CDR1 LGHNA and CDR2 YSLEER. The V and J ends lost 0 bases and 9 bases respectively, with 15 bases between them. This sample is part of a study of T-cell memory formation after mild COVID-19. General study points: Shrinking CD4+ clones were chiefly CM and EM; CD8+ ones were chiefly EMRA.

The clonotype comes from an adult woman who had mild COVID-19 (a few samples of this study predate the infection). Cell type and time point are not known. The sample comprised PBMCs or a T cell subset sorted from them (not recorded which). The V and J genes are TRBV4-3 and TRBJ2-1, with D perhaps given as TRBD1 or TRBD2 (5 bases each). The CDR3 nucleotides read TGCGCCAGCAGCCAAGATAGCCGGGGCCCCTCTGAGCAGTTCTTC. Its protein product is CASSQDSRGPSEQFF.